The T cell receptor (beta chain) described here comes from a study of blood T cells in healthy people across ages. General observations from the study: Per million T cells, TCR beta diversity dropped roughly linearly as age increased. It was held that diversity estimates obtained from one million T cells represented underestimates.

A sample-barcoded 5' primer and a J-beta primer mix were used in a second PCR of roughly 6 to 11 cycles. Per-sample output comprised a minimum of 3 million paired-end reads containing CDR3. TCRdb recomputed calls from the 5' RACE reads with MiXCR, one row per CDR3 protein. The sample holds 800,000 to 950,000 distinct CDR3 sequences, roughly 35% seen once. Comments on this clonotype: What it recognizes is unknown.

Each donor had 7.5 to 10 milliliters of peripheral blood drawn. Germline V gene lookup returns CDR1 SQVTM and CDR2 ANQGSEA. The length of the CDR3 is 14 residues. The V gene end was trimmed by 6 bases and the J gene end by 4 bases; junction bases not matched to a gene: 11. The gene calls are TRBV29-1 and TRBJ1-2; 7 nucleotides agree with TRBD1. The sample was blood. This TCR was sampled from a young man in good health. The DNA of the CDR3 is TGCAGCGTAGCCGGGACAGAGCATAGCTATGGCTACACCTTC. Protein sequence: CSVAGTEHSYGYTF.